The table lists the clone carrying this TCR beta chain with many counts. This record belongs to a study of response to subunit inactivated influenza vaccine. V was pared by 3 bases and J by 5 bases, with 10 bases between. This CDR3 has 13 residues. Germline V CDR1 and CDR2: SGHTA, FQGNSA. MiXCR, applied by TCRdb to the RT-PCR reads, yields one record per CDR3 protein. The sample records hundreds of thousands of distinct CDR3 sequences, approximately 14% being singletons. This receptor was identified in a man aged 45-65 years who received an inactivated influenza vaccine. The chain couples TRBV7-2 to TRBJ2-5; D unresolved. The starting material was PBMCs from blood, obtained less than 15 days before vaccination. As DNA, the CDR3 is TGTGCCAGCAGCTTTAGGGTAGCCGAGACCCAGTACTTC. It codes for CASSFRVAETQYF.